These 25 T cell receptor beta chains originate from one sample sequenced in a study of T-cell reconstitution after alpha-beta-depleted transplantation in children. Unique molecular identifiers featured in how the TCRbeta library was prepared. TCRdb itself ran the PCR reads through MiXCR, one entry per CDR3 protein. The sample includes 250,000 to 350,000 distinct CDR3 sequences, about a quarter of them seen just once. The sample here was PBMCs, mostly from graft donor cells, taken 180 days after TCRalphabeta/CD19-depleted stem cell transplant. The receptors stem from a male patient aged 5 to 17 who had a stem cell transplant for acute lymphoblastic leukemia, so the T cells may come from the graft donor.

This clonotype was detected only a few times. The chain joins TRBV12-3 or TRBV12-4 to TRBJ1-2; D gene ambiguous. Deletions cut 5 bases from V and 5 bases from J, with 15 bases between. The CDR3 covers 14 residues. CDR3 amino acids: CASSLDRYPYGYTF. CDR3 DNA: TGTGCCAGCAGTCTGGACCGTTACCCTTATGGCTACACCTTC.

The CDR3, as DNA: TGTGCCAGCAGGGACAGGGGGCCTGGGGCCAACGTCCTGACTTTC. It specifies CASRDRGPGANVLTF. The rearrangement links TRBV7-9 to TRBJ2-6, with 11 bases that match TRBD1. The CDR3 covers 15 residues. CDR1 is SEHNR, CDR2 FQNEAQ, per germline (reference sequence). The trim removed 6 bases at V and 2 bases at J, leaving 0 bases unmatched.

This clonotype appeared a few times. V is TRBV20-1 and J is TRBJ2-1; 10 bases are a match to TRBD2. The CDR3 loop spans 14 amino acids. CDR1 and CDR2 (germline): DFQATT, SNEGSKA (reference sequence). J was trimmed by 3 bases and V by 3 bases; bases with no gene match: 2. CDR3 loop: CSASRTSGYNEQFF. In DNA, the CDR3 is TGCAGTGCTAGCAGGACTAGCGGCTACAATGAGCAGTTCTTC.

This chain joins TRBV5-6 and TRBJ2-5; D is unclear. The CDR3 loop spans 14 amino acids. V was shortened by 3 bases and J by 8 bases, with 17 bases between the two germline ends. In germline, CDR1 is SGHDT, CDR2 YYEEEE. The CDR3 protein is CASSYPPVKRTQYF. The DNA for the CDR3 is TGTGCCAGCAGCTACCCGCCTGTTAAGAGAACCCAGTACTTC.

This chain links TRBV4-2 with TRBJ1-5; weak D call: TRBD1 (5 bases). Trimming removed 3 bases from V and 0 bases from J, with 9 bases in between. Germline assignment: CDR1 LGHNA and CDR2 YNFKEQ. The CDR3 contains 15 residues. CDR3 in DNA: TGTGCCAGCAGCCAGCTGGGGGATAGCAATCAGCCCCAGCATTTT. Amino acids: CASSQLGDSNQPQHF.

The V and J genes are TRBV6-1 and TRBJ2-2; a possible D gene is TRBD2 (7 bases). In germline, CDR1 is MNHNS, CDR2 SASEGT. V lost 6 bases and J lost 6, with 11 bases in between. CDR3 length: 13 residues. The CDR3 loop reads CASRWGGAGELFF. Written as DNA, the CDR3 is TGTGCCAGCAGATGGGGGGGCGCCGGGGAGCTGTTTTTT.

This clonotype came up a few times. The chain employs TRBV7-9 and TRBJ2-7, with D possibly being TRBD1 or TRBD2 (5 bases each). The CDR3 has 15 amino acids. Germline V CDR1 and CDR2: SEHNR, FQNEAQ (reference sequence). Trimming shortened V by 2 bases and J by 7 bases, and 18 bases separated the two germline ends. CDR3 sequence reads: CASSLTGTHTGEQYF. In DNA, the CDR3 is TGTGCCAGCAGCTTAACCGGGACCCATACGGGGGAGCAGTACTTC.

The chain joins TRBV5-1 to TRBJ1-2; D perhaps matches TRBD1 (5 bases). Per the germline V gene, CDR1 is SGHRS and CDR2 is YFSETQ. This CDR3 has 15 residues. Trimming took 0 bases from V and 2 from J, leaving 11 bases between them. The CDR3: CASSLGGEYNYGYTF. The CDR3 nucleotides are TGCGCCAGCAGCTTGGGAGGGGAGTACAACTATGGCTACACCTTC.

This clonotype has ten or more counts. The germline gene is not matched at one end of the junction; a read error may be the cause. V and J are TRBV5-1 and TRBJ2-7; possible D gene TRBD2, 6 bases. The CDR3 has 13 residues. CDR1 and CDR2 from the germline V gene are SGHRS and YFSETQ. The CDR3, as DNA: TGCGCCAGCAGCCGGGTCCTCGGGGAGGAACGGGACTTC. This codes for CASSRVLGEERDF.

In DNA, the CDR3 is TGCGCCAGCAGTCAAACCAGTCCCTACGAGCAGTACTTC. It yields the protein CASSQTSPYEQYF. The chain links TRBV5-1 to TRBJ2-7; D gene uncertain. V lost 5 bases, J lost 2 bases, and 11 bases lay in between. This CDR3 contains 13 residues. CDR1 is SGHRS and CDR2 is YFSETQ in the germline V gene.

This clonotype was counted between two and nine times. This chain joins TRBV20-1 and TRBJ1-5; D ambiguous. This CDR3 contains 16 residues. The V and J ends lost 1 base and 0 bases respectively, with 13 bases between them. Germline values: CDR1 DFQATT, CDR2 SNEGSKA (reference sequence). The CDR3 here is CSARGNIAYSNQPQHF. The CDR3 nucleotides read TGCAGTGCTAGAGGCAACATTGCTTATAGCAATCAGCCCCAGCATTTT.

This sequence joins TRBV10-1 and TRBJ2-3, with 7 bases aligning to TRBD2. The CDR3 length is 15 residues. CDR1 and CDR2 from the germline V gene are WNHNN and SYGVQD (reference sequence). With V trimmed by 3 bases and J by 1 base, 4 bases remained unmatched. This chain's CDR3 is CASSEAGRGTDTQYF. CDR3 coding DNA: TGCGCCAGCAGTGAAGCGGGAAGGGGCACAGATACGCAGTATTTT.

The sample holds a few counts of this clonotype. This chain links TRBV20-1 with TRBJ1-5, with D unresolved. Germline assignment: CDR1 DFQATT and CDR2 SNEGSKA (reference sequence). The length of the CDR3 is 13 residues. V lost 3 bases and J lost 5, with 11 bases in between. In nucleotides, the CDR3 is TGCAGTGCTAGGAGCCCATCCTATCAGCCCCAGCATTTT. Protein sequence: CSARSPSYQPQHF.

The sample holds a few counts of this clonotype. This chain connects TRBV5-1 to TRBJ2-1; 9 bases match TRBD2. The CDR3 loop spans 18 amino acids. Germline CDR1 SGHRS, CDR2 YFSETQ. The V gene end was trimmed by 0 bases and the J gene end by 4 bases; junction bases not matched to a gene: 11. In nucleotides, the CDR3 is TGCGCCAGCAGCTTGGGGAGTTTAGCGGGAGTTTTTTACAATGAGCAGTTCTTC. Its translation: CASSLGSLAGVFYNEQFF.

The V and J genes are TRBV11-2 and TRBJ2-3; D gene uncertain. V lost 5 bases and J 6 bases, leaving 12 bases between the germline ends. This CDR3 comprises 13 residues. The germline V gene has CDR1 SGHAT and CDR2 FQNNGV. Here the CDR3 reads CASSRANRDTQYF. The DNA for the CDR3 is TGTGCCAGCAGCCGGGCCAATAGGGATACGCAGTATTTT.

This clonotype was seen a handful of times. J is TRBJ2-4 and V is TRBV20-1; 11 positions agree with TRBD2. The germline V gene encodes CDR1 DFQATT and CDR2 SNEGSKA (reference sequence). The CDR3 totals 20 residues. V dropped 5 bases and J dropped 2; count of bases not matched to a gene: 20. The CDR3 reads CSALGGLAGGRGLTKNIQYF. The CDR3 nucleotides read TGCAGTGCTTTGGGTGGGCTAGCGGGAGGACGGGGTTTGACCAAAAACATTCAGTACTTC.

This clonotype was seen a handful of times. The V call is TRBV5-1, the J call TRBJ2-6; 11 bases are shared with TRBD2. CDR3 length: 17 amino acids. Germline V gene data show CDR1 as SGHRS and CDR2 as YFSETQ. J was trimmed by 0 bases and V by 1 base; bases with no gene match: 0. The CDR3 here is CASSLTSGSSGANVLTF. CDR3 DNA: TGCGCCAGCAGCTTGACTAGCGGGAGCTCTGGGGCCAACGTCCTGACTTTC.

V is TRBV6-1 and J is TRBJ2-7; the match to TRBD1 covers 10 bases. The CDR3 length is 15 residues. V dropped 6 bases and J dropped 2; count of bases not matched to a gene: 7. CDR1 and CDR2 (germline): MNHNS, SASEGT. CDR3 in DNA: TGTGCCAGCAGATTTTCCGGGACAGGGGCCTACGAGCAGTACTTC. Translation gives CASRFSGTGAYEQYF.

In this sample, this clonotype turned up many times. The chain joins TRBV6-4 to TRBJ2-3; TRBD2 aligns across 12 bases. The CDR3 is made up of 16 amino acids. The germline CDR1 and CDR2 sequences are MRHNA and SNTAGT. The V and J ends lost 4 bases and 2 bases, in that order; junction bases with no gene match: 4. The CDR3 DNA reads TGTGCCAGCAGTGGACTAGCGGGAGAGGCCACAGATACGCAGTATTTT. This translates into CASSGLAGEATDTQYF.

This clonotype was counted a few times. The J gene is TRBJ2-5, the V gene TRBV10-3; TRBD1 matches at 12 bases. The J segment lost 5 bases and the V segment lost 5 bases, leaving 9 bases of the junction unmatched. Germline CDR1 is ENHRY and CDR2 is SYGVKD. The CDR3 extends over 16 amino acids. The CDR3 DNA reads as TGTGCCATCAGTCCGGGACAGGGGGCGAGGTGGGAGACCCAGTACTTC. Translated: CAISPGQGARWETQYF.

This clonotype was seen only a few times. The rearrangement links TRBV11-3 to TRBJ2-3; 10 bases agree with TRBD2. The CDR3 contains 15 residues. Germline V gene sequence: CDR1 SGHNT, CDR2 YENEEA. V shed 7 bases, J shed 1 base, and the junction held 5 bases outside the gene matches. The CDR3 DNA reads as TGTGCCAGCAATACTAGCGGGAAGGGCACAGATACGCAGTATTTT. Translating gives CASNTSGKGTDTQYF.

The chain joins TRBV4-1 to TRBJ2-2, with D possibly matching TRBD2 (6 bases). V was pared by 2 bases and J by 1 base, with 11 bases between. The CDR3 covers 16 residues. Looked up from germline, CDR1 is MGHRA and CDR2 is YSYEKL. CDR3 amino acids: CASSQQGSGNTGELFF. CDR3 nucleotide sequence: TGCGCCAGCAGCCAACAGGGTAGCGGGAACACCGGGGAGCTGTTTTTT.

The chain has TRBV5-1 and TRBJ2-6, with 11 nucleotides matching TRBD2. CDR3 length: 18 amino acids. Germline V gene sequence: CDR1 SGHRS, CDR2 YFSETQ. Trimming took 4 bases from V and 2 from J; bases not matched to a gene: 8. The CDR3 region is CASSPLAGGPAGANVLTF. The CDR3 DNA sequence: TGCGCCAGCAGCCCATTAGCGGGAGGGCCGGCTGGGGCCAACGTCCTGACTTTC.

The rearrangement links TRBV7-8 to TRBJ1-2, with D maybe TRBD1 (5 bases). With 3 bases removed from V and 4 bases from J, the gap between germline ends came to 15 bases. Germline V gene sequence: CDR1 SGHVS, CDR2 FQNEAQ. CDR3 length: 15 residues. This CDR3 is CASSFGTVNLYGYTF. As DNA, the CDR3 is TGTGCCAGCAGCTTCGGGACCGTAAATCTCTATGGCTACACCTTC.

In its sample, this clonotype was seen a few times. The CDR3 region has the DNA TGTGCCAGCAGGCTGGGGACTAGCGGGAGTCTTGGCGAGCAGTACTTC. Amino acid sequence: CASRLGTSGSLGEQYF. The chain employs TRBV12-3 or TRBV12-4 and TRBJ2-7; 14 bases agree with TRBD2. The CDR3 has 16 amino acids. The V and J ends lost 6 bases and 6 bases, in that order; junction bases with no gene match: 10.